This entry lists 30 T cell receptor beta chains sequenced from one sample in a study of blood T cell repertoires in COVID-19. Sequencing was performed with immunoSEQ multiplex PCR; in TCRdb, only in-frame clones are kept and a portion is missing. The data show around 330,000 clones, roughly nine tenths seen once. The specimen was PBMCs or T cells enriched from blood (not recorded which). Receptor source: a man in his fifties or sixties who had recovered from COVID-19.

The rearrangement links TRBV7-3 to TRBJ2-5; TRBD2 might be the D (6 bases). Looked up from germline, CDR1 is SGHTA and CDR2 is FQGTGA. The V end lost 3 bases, the J end lost 4 bases, and 24 bases lay between the germline ends. This CDR3 has 18 residues. Here the CDR3 DNA reads TGTGCCAGCAGCTTGACCAACACGGGCCGGGGGACTCGAGAGACCCAGTACTTC. Protein sequence: CASSLTNTGRGTRETQYF.

This clone was seen at least ten times. V usage is TRBV19 and J usage is TRBJ1-2, with D possibly being TRBD1 (6 bases). The length of the CDR3 is 14 residues. Germline values: CDR1 LNHDA, CDR2 SQIVND (reference sequence). Between the trimmed V and J ends, which lost 8 bases and 6 bases, there was a span of 19 bases. Written as DNA, the CDR3 is TGTGCCAGTGCCCGAGGACAGCCGGTAAATGGCTACACCTTC. It translates to CASARGQPVNGYTF.

The chain uses TRBV7-2 and TRBJ1-5, with 10 bases identical to TRBD1. In germline, CDR1 is SGHTA, CDR2 FQGNSA. This CDR3 is 15 amino acids long. The J segment lost 4 bases and the V segment lost 4 bases, leaving 4 bases of the junction unmatched. CDR3 nucleotide sequence: TGTGCCAGCAGCTGGGACAGGGGACAGAATCAGCCCCAGCATTTT. It codes for CASSWDRGQNQPQHF.

The gene calls are TRBV28 and TRBJ1-5; D ambiguous. Trimming removed 7 bases from V and 0 bases from J, with 10 bases in between. The CDR3 runs to 14 residues. CDR1 is MDHEN, CDR2 SYDVKM, per germline. CDR3 sequence: CASITAYSNQPQHF. The CDR3 nucleotides read TGTGCCAGCATCACCGCGTATAGCAATCAGCCCCAGCATTTT.

The chain has TRBV15 and TRBJ1-4; no reliable D call. The CDR3 extends over 13 amino acids. Germline V gene sequence: CDR1 LNHNV, CDR2 YYDKDF (reference sequence). Deletions cut 0 bases from V and 6 bases from J, with 5 bases between. The CDR3 region has the DNA TGTGCCACCAGCAGAGATCGGTATGAAAAACTGTTTTTT. Its translation: CATSRDRYEKLFF.

Only one count was recorded for this clone. This chain links TRBV9 with TRBJ1-2; TRBD1 might be the D (5 bases). CDR3 length: 14 residues. Germline V gene sequence: CDR1 SGDLS, CDR2 YYNGEE. V lost 6 bases to trimming and J lost 0 bases, with 12 bases between them. The CDR3 bases are TGTGCCAGCACCGACAGAGAGTCTAACTATGGCTACACCTTC. It encodes CASTDRESNYGYTF.

This chain uses TRBV2 with TRBJ2-4; TRBD2 matches 8 bases. Germline loops: CDR1 SNHLY, CDR2 FYNNEI. J was trimmed by 2 bases and V by 5 bases; bases with no gene match: 5. CDR3 size: 15 residues. The CDR3 nucleotides read TGTGCCAGCAGTAGCGAGCGGGAGCCCAAAAACATTCAGTACTTC. As protein: CASSSEREPKNIQYF.

Notes on this clone: The sample holds other DNA sequences that translate to the same CDR3. The rearrangement uses TRBV19 and TRBJ2-6; D remains unclear. V dropped 3 bases and J dropped 0 bases, with 6 bases sitting between them. This CDR3 is built from 15 residues. Germline CDR1 is LNHDA and CDR2 is SQIVND (reference sequence). CDR3 amino acids: CASSIEVSGANVLTF. CDR3 in DNA: TGTGCCAGTAGTATCGAGGTCTCTGGGGCCAACGTCCTGACTTTC.

The chain joins TRBV14 to TRBJ2-7; D gene ambiguous. Germline CDR1 is SGHDN and CDR2 is FVKESK. V was cut by 3 bases and J by 3 bases, with 6 bases left in between. The CDR3 has 12 amino acids. The CDR3 loop is CASSHTYYEQYF. The DNA of the CDR3 is TGTGCCAGCAGCCACACATACTACGAGCAGTACTTC.

The chain links TRBV10-3 to TRBJ1-5, with D possibly being TRBD1 (5 bases). The V gene lost 4 bases and the J gene lost 8 bases, with 12 bases spanning the gap. CDR3 length: 13 residues. Germline V gives CDR1 ENHRY, CDR2 SYGVKD. The CDR3 here is CAISVTVLEPQHF. In nucleotides, the CDR3 is TGTGCCATCAGTGTGACAGTTCTGGAGCCCCAGCATTTT.

Only one count was recorded for this clone. This chain links TRBV3-1 (or the pseudogene TRBV3-2) with TRBJ1-2; 12 bases line up with TRBD1. Per the germline V gene, CDR1 is LGHDT and CDR2 is YNNKEL (reference sequence). This CDR3 is 16 amino acids long. Unmatched junction bases numbered 8, after V lost 3 bases and J lost 6 bases. The CDR3 DNA is TGTGCCAGCAGCCACGCTTGGGGACAGGGGGCGGATGGCTACACCTTC. Translation gives CASSHAWGQGADGYTF.

The chain employs TRBV13 and TRBJ2-3; 10 nucleotides align to TRBD2. CDR3 length: 16 residues. V lost 5 bases to trimming and J lost 0 bases; unmatched junction nucleotides: 5. Germline V CDR1 and CDR2: PRHDT, FYEKMQ (reference sequence). The CDR3 sequence is CASSTQTSGSTDTQYF. DNA of the CDR3: TGTGCCAGCAGCACCCAGACTAGCGGGAGCACAGATACGCAGTATTTT.

This clone occurred once. The chain carries TRBV4-3 and TRBJ2-4, with 13 bases aligning to TRBD2. Germline-derived CDR1 and CDR2 are LGHNA and YSLEER. V lost 3 bases, J lost 2 bases, and 13 bases stayed unmatched. This CDR3 region has 20 residues. CDR3 amino acids: CASSQGPTSGRALTKNIQYF. CDR3 coding DNA: TGCGCCAGCAGCCAGGGCCCTACTAGCGGGAGGGCCTTAACCAAAAACATTCAGTACTTC.

This clone was picked up one time. The chain recombines TRBV18 with TRBJ2-3; D is ambiguous. This CDR3 spans 14 amino acids. V lost 0 bases to trimming and J lost 6 bases, with 10 bases between them. Looked up from germline, CDR1 is KGHSH and CDR2 is LQKENI. The CDR3 bases are TGTGCCAGCTCACCACCAAATCAAGCGGATACGCAGTATTTT. Its protein product is CASSPPNQADTQYF. Full variable domain (rest looked up from reference TRBV18 and TRBJ2-3): NAGVMQNPRHLVRRRGQEARLRCSPMKGHSHVYWYRQLPEEGLKFMVYLQKENIIDESGMPKERFSAEFPKEGPSILRIQQVVRGDSAAYFCASSPPNQADTQYFGPGTRLTVL.

This sequence joins TRBV28 and TRBJ2-1; 9 bases are shared with TRBD2. Germline V gives CDR1 MDHEN, CDR2 SYDVKM. Losses at the gene ends were 6 bases for V and 9 bases for J; bases not matched to a gene: 12. The CDR3 has 15 amino acids. The CDR3 sequence is CASRTAGTSSGEQFF. The CDR3 region has the DNA TGTGCCAGCAGAACAGCTGGGACTAGCAGTGGTGAGCAGTTCTTC.

This clone was recorded once. The V and J genes are TRBV25-1 and TRBJ2-3; tentative D call: TRBD1 (5 bases). This CDR3 has 16 amino acids. Germline V gene data show CDR1 as MGHDK and CDR2 as SYGVNS. V was shortened by 2 bases and J by 3 bases, with 15 bases between the two germline ends. CDR3 DNA: TGTGCCAGCAGTGAAACGCGGTCGGCAGGGACAGATACGCAGTATTTT. Protein: CASSETRSAGTDTQYF.

This chain uses TRBV7-3 with TRBJ2-1; possible D gene TRBD1, 6 bases. Germline assignment: CDR1 SGHTA and CDR2 FQGTGA. This CDR3 contains 16 residues. V lost 3 bases to trimming and J lost 1 base, with 13 bases between them. CDR3 sequence (DNA): TGTGCCAGCAGCTTTAGGGGGACACCATCCTACAATGAGCAGTTCTTC. Translated: CASSFRGTPSYNEQFF.

The rearrangement links TRBV6-4 to TRBJ1-1; D gene unclear. From germline, CDR1 is MRHNA and CDR2 SNTAGT. CDR3 length: 15 residues. The ends were cut back, 9 bases at V and 6 bases at J, with 23 bases in the middle. CDR3 region: CARATNSLGGAEAFF. As DNA, the CDR3 is TGTGCCAGGGCGACGAACTCTTTAGGAGGCGCTGAAGCTTTCTTT.

This chain connects TRBV9 to TRBJ2-7; TRBD1 is a possible D gene (5 bases). Germline-derived CDR1 and CDR2 are SGDLS and YYNGEE. The ends were cut back, 0 bases at V and 3 bases at J, with 13 bases in the middle. This CDR3 contains 15 residues. The CDR3 here is CASSVAGGQGYEQYF. Here the CDR3 DNA reads TGTGCCAGCAGCGTAGCTGGCGGACAAGGCTACGAGCAGTACTTC.

The V call is TRBV18, the J call TRBJ2-1, with D possibly matching TRBD2 (5 bases). V was clipped by 6 bases and J by 7 bases, with 10 bases between them. CDR1 is KGHSH, CDR2 LQKENI, per germline. The CDR3 contains 12 residues. The CDR3 nucleotides are TGTGCCAGCTCGCGGCCGGGGAATGAGCAGTTCTTC. This sequence encodes CASSRPGNEQFF. The full variable domain, rest sourced from reference TRBV18 and TRBJ2-1, is NAGVMQNPRHLVRRRGQEARLRCSPMKGHSHVYWYRQLPEEGLKFMVYLQKENIIDESGMPKERFSAEFPKEGPSILRIQQVVRGDSAAYFCASSRPGNEQFFGPGTRLTVL.

This clone was found once. The chain has TRBV28 and TRBJ1-1; TRBD1 might be the D (5 bases). This CDR3 has 13 amino acids. Germline-derived CDR1 and CDR2 are MDHEN and SYDVKM. Trimming took 3 bases from V and 6 from J, leaving 11 bases between them. The DNA of the CDR3 is TGTGCCAGCAGTTTCGGGGGGTCCCCTGAAGCTTTCTTT. Encoded protein: CASSFGGSPEAFF.

This rearrangement joins TRBV7-2 to TRBJ2-5; 7 bases map to TRBD2. V dropped 9 bases and J dropped 4; count of bases not matched to a gene: 14. This CDR3 is 15 amino acids long. Germline assignment: CDR1 SGHTA and CDR2 FQGNSA. In nucleotides, the CDR3 is TGTGCCAGTATTTCAAGCGGGATTGGTGGAGAGACCCAGTACTTC. Residues: CASISSGIGGETQYF. Complete variable domain (other parts from reference TRBV7-2 and TRBJ2-5): GAGVSQSPSNKVTEKGKDVELRCDPISGHTALYWYRQSLGQGLEFLIYFQGNSAPDKSGLPSDRFSAERTGGSVSTLTIQRTQQEDSAVYLCASISSGIGGETQYFGPGTRLLVL.

The rearrangement joins TRBV27 to TRBJ2-1, with 7 positions matching TRBD2. CDR1 is MNHEY, CDR2 SMNVEV, per germline (reference sequence). The CDR3 contains 17 residues. The V segment lost 2 bases and the J segment 4 bases; nucleotides outside the gene matches: 11. The CDR3 is CASSLVSGGRRYNEQFF. The CDR3 DNA reads as TGTGCCAGCAGTTTAGTCTCCGGGGGGAGACGGTACAATGAGCAGTTCTTC.

V usage is TRBV19 and J usage is TRBJ1-5; 7 bases align to TRBD1. J lost 6 bases, V lost 6 bases, and 11 bases had no gene match. The CDR3 contains 15 residues. The germline gives CDR1 LNHDA, CDR2 SQIVND (reference sequence). CDR3 amino acids: CASSLPDRVGQPQHF. The CDR3 DNA sequence: TGTGCCAGTAGCCTTCCCGACAGGGTGGGTCAGCCCCAGCATTTT.

The sample holds one count of this clone. This chain uses TRBV10-1 with TRBJ2-2; D unclear. The CDR3 extends over 12 amino acids. Germline CDR1 and CDR2: WNHNN and SYGVQD (reference sequence). Deletions cut 4 bases from V and 3 bases from J, with 3 bases between. In nucleotides, the CDR3 is TGCGCCAGCAGTGGCGACACCGGGGAGCTGTTTTTT. This codes for CASSGDTGELFF.

V gene TRBV28 combines with J gene TRBJ1-5; the D is unclear. Germline V gene sequence: CDR1 MDHEN, CDR2 SYDVKM. This CDR3 comprises 12 residues. Trimming took 8 bases from V and 0 from J, leaving 5 bases between them. The CDR3 region is CASLVSNQPQHF. Written as DNA, the CDR3 is TGTGCCAGCCTCGTTAGCAATCAGCCCCAGCATTTT.

The chain carries TRBV28 and TRBJ2-5; 9 bases fit TRBD2. There are 17 residues in the CDR3. Looked up from germline, CDR1 is MDHEN and CDR2 is SYDVKM. J was trimmed by 0 bases and V by 3 bases; bases with no gene match: 8. The CDR3 DNA follows: TGTGCCAGCAGTTTTTGGCTAGCGGGAATGTACCAAGAGACCCAGTACTTC. This gives the protein CASSFWLAGMYQETQYF.

V usage is TRBV3-1 (or the pseudogene TRBV3-2) and J usage is TRBJ2-1; TRBD2 matches at 15 bases. The germline gives CDR1 LGHDT, CDR2 YNNKEL (reference sequence). The CDR3 is made up of 21 amino acids. The ends lost 5 bases at V and 0 bases at J; junction bases unmatched: 14. The CDR3 loop reads CASSGPGLAGGLQSSYNEQFF. The CDR3 DNA reads as TGTGCCAGCAGCGGCCCGGGACTAGCGGGAGGCTTACAGAGCTCCTACAATGAGCAGTTCTTC.

The sample holds one count of this clone. V usage is TRBV5-1 and J usage is TRBJ2-1; D is uncertain. Trimming pared 0 bases from V and 4 bases from J, leaving 11 bases between. The CDR3 is 15 residues long. Germline V gene lookup returns CDR1 SGHRS and CDR2 YFSETQ. The DNA for the CDR3 is TGCGCCAGCAGCTTGGTGGTAGCAGAGTACAATGAGCAGTTCTTC. Residues: CASSLVVAEYNEQFF.

This clone was counted once. V and J are TRBV19 and TRBJ2-2; a possible D gene is TRBD1 (6 bases). The germline CDR1 and CDR2 sequences are LNHDA and SQIVND (reference sequence). The V and J ends lost 5 bases and 0 bases respectively, with 13 bases between them. This CDR3 region has 16 residues. The CDR3 nucleotides read TGTGCCAGTAGTTTACGACAGGCCGCGAACACCGGGGAGCTGTTTTTT. Its protein product is CASSLRQAANTGELFF.